This TCR beta chain comes out of a study of blood T cell repertoires in COVID-19. Method: immunoSEQ multiplex PCR; TCRdb's copy keeps in-frame clones and lacks some. The sample consists of about 410,000 clones, 75% to 90% of them appearing once. Material: peripheral blood. This sequence was found in a woman aged 25 to 45 with active or convalescent COVID-19.

The CDR3 sequence: CASSPRSTQYF. As DNA, the CDR3 is TGTGCCAGCAGCCCGAGGTCTACGCAGTATTTT. This chain joins TRBV12-3 or TRBV12-4 and TRBJ2-3; D gene unclear. The CDR3 runs 11 residues. Trimming shortened V by 6 bases and J by 8 bases, and 9 bases separated the two germline ends.